This T cell receptor (beta chain) emerged from a study of cytomegalovirus exposure and HLA in healthy donors. Study summary: The same platform used for the roughly 650 first-cohort repertoires was also used for the 90 to 150 validation repertoires, as a later analysis reported. Points from the study as a whole: The listing of 150 or so TCR beta chains classed them as cytomegalovirus-associated. The tendency of first-cohort TCR clusters to co-occur in the 120 or so validation repertoires was identified by a subsequent analysis.

As regards this clone: Its specificity is unknown.

Germline values: CDR1 LNHDA, CDR2 SQIVND (reference sequence). The CDR3 has 16 residues. V lost 3 bases to trimming and J lost 1 base; unmatched junction nucleotides: 5. Assay: immunoSEQ multiplex PCR; the TCRdb copy retains only in-frame clones and omits some. The sample comprises some 60,000 clones, approximately 96% of which are singletons, and roughly 0.98% rests with the top ten. Source material: PBMCs. This TCR was sampled from a man aged 18 to 35 in good health and CMV-seronegative. The chain couples TRBV19 to TRBJ2-2; the match to TRBD2 covers 7 bases. The CDR3 here is CASSIRGRGNTGELFF. The CDR3 DNA follows: TGTGCCAGTAGTATTCGAGGGAGGGGGAACACCGGGGAGCTGTTTTTT.